This TCR beta chain was captured in a study of blood T cells in healthy people across ages. About the study: About one barcoded TCR beta cDNA was captured per two T cells.

Study-level results: There was a strong correlation between TCR beta diversity and naive T cell percentage.

It was with a sample-barcoded 5' primer and a J-beta primer mix that a second PCR of about 6 to 12 cycles was run. TCRdb reanalysed the 5' RACE reads using MiXCR and keeps one entry per CDR3 protein. The profile covers about 730,000 distinct CDR3 sequences, with around 46% appearing a single time and 20% to 25% taken by the ten largest. The V gene lost 2 bases and the J gene lost 2 bases, with 7 bases spanning the gap. Germline V gene sequence: CDR1 SQVTM, CDR2 ANQGSEA. This CDR3 spans 12 amino acids. This clonotype has at least ten counts. Its antigen is not known. Per-sample yields of isolated PBMCs were at least 6 million.

Sequencing was performed on blood. This sequence originates from a woman between 55 and 75 years old in good health. V is TRBV29-1 and J is TRBJ2-7; D is uncertain. CDR3 sequence: CSVETAAYEQYF. The CDR3 coding sequence is TGCAGCGTTGAAACGGCAGCCTACGAGCAGTACTTC.